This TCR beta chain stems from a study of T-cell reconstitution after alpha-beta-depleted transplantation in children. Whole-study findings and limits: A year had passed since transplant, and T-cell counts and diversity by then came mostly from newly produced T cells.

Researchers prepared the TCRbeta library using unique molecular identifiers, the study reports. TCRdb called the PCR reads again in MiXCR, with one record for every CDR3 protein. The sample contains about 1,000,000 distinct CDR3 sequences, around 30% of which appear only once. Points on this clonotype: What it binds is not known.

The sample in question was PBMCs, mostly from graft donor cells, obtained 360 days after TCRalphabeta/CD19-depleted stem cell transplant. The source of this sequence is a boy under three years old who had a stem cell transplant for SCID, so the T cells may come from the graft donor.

CDR3 region: CASSSPWTSKRETQYF. Written as DNA, the CDR3 is TGTGCCAGCAGCTCCCCTTGGACTAGCAAGAGGGAGACCCAGTACTTC. This chain links TRBV7-8 with TRBJ2-5; TRBD2 matches 8 bases. With 4 bases clipped from V and 5 bases from J, the junction kept 12 bases outside the gene matches. Germline assignment: CDR1 SGHVS and CDR2 FQNEAQ. The CDR3 is made up of 16 amino acids.